These 27 T cell receptor beta chains came from one sample sequenced in a study of T-cell reconstitution after alpha-beta-depleted transplantation in children. TCRbeta library preparation incorporated unique molecular identifiers. TCRdb independently ran MiXCR on the PCR reads; one entry per CDR3 protein. The sample gives 450,000 to 600,000 distinct CDR3 sequences, around 13% of which show up once; over 2% is in the top ten. The sequencing used PBMCs, mostly from graft donor cells, collected 360 days after TCRalphabeta/CD19-depleted stem cell transplant. Receptor source: a male patient between 5 and 17 years old who had a stem cell transplant for acute myeloid leukemia, so the T cells may come from the graft donor.

This chain's CDR3 is CSVEGVNYGYTF. CDR3 in DNA: TGCAGCGTTGAGGGGGTAAACTATGGCTACACCTTC. This chain connects TRBV29-1 to TRBJ1-2, with a possible D match to TRBD1 (5 bases). From germline, CDR1 is SQVTM and CDR2 ANQGSEA. Between the trimmed V and J ends, which lost 3 bases and 2 bases, there was a span of 7 bases. This CDR3 is 12 amino acids long.

The gene calls are TRBV28 and TRBJ2-7, with 10 positions matching TRBD2. The CDR3 has 16 amino acids. CDR1 and CDR2 from the germline V gene are MDHEN and SYDVKM. The V segment lost 6 bases and the J segment 5 bases; nucleotides outside the gene matches: 13. The CDR3 spells CASRTLVAGGRNEQYF. The DNA for the CDR3 is TGTGCCAGCAGAACCCTGGTAGCGGGAGGTAGAAACGAGCAGTACTTC. Using reference TRBV28 and TRBJ2-7 for the parts outside the CDR3, the full variable domain is DVKVTQSSRYLVKRTGEKVFLECVQDMDHENMFWYRQDPGLGLRLIYFSYDVKMKEKGDIPEGYSVSREKKERFSLILESASTNQTSMYLCASRTLVAGGRNEQYFGPGTRLTVT.

The sample holds a few counts of this clonotype. The J gene is TRBJ1-2, the V gene TRBV29-1; D is unclear. Trimming stripped 1 base from V and 4 bases from J, with 4 bases between. CDR3 length: 11 residues. The germline V gene encodes CDR1 SQVTM and CDR2 ANQGSEA. Here the CDR3 DNA reads TGCAGCGTTGAAGGCCTCTATGGCTACACCTTC. This codes for CSVEGLYGYTF.

This clonotype has ten or more counts. The V and J genes are TRBV29-1 and TRBJ2-1, with a weak D call TRBD2 (6 bases). The length of the CDR3 is 13 residues. Germline V lookup: CDR1 SQVTM, CDR2 ANQGSEA. V shed 3 bases and J shed 4 bases, with 10 bases lying between them. The CDR3 here is CSVEASVYNEQFF. The CDR3 DNA follows: TGCAGCGTTGAGGCTAGCGTGTACAATGAGCAGTTCTTC.

This clonotype has more than one count but fewer than ten. The CDR3 sequence: CASSVGVAGRYNEQFF. Written as DNA, the CDR3 is TGTGCCAGCAGCGTAGGCGTAGCCGGCCGATACAATGAGCAGTTCTTC. V usage is TRBV9 and J usage is TRBJ2-1; no clear D gene. The CDR3 spans 16 residues. V was pared by 0 bases and J by 4 bases, with 14 bases between. Germline V CDR1 and CDR2: SGDLS, YYNGEE.

This clonotype came up a few times. The chain combines TRBV7-8 with TRBJ2-2; weak D call: TRBD2 (5 bases). CDR1 and CDR2 (germline): SGHVS, FQNEAQ. The CDR3 runs 15 residues. V lost 1 base and J lost 5, with 11 bases in between. The CDR3 coding sequence is TGTGCCAGCAGCTTAGTTGGGAGTAGGACCGGGGAGCTGTTTTTT. Amino acids: CASSLVGSRTGELFF.

The V and J genes are TRBV21-1 and TRBJ2-5; the table's D call TRBD2 went unverified against the DNA. TRBV21-1 is a pseudogene. This CDR3 is 14 amino acids long. CDR3 bases: TGTGCCAGCAGTTGGGGACTAGAGGAAGAGACCCAGTACTTC. This sequence encodes CASSWGLEEETQYF.

This clonotype has only a few counts. This chain uses TRBV7-2 with TRBJ2-5; D may match TRBD1 or TRBD2 (7 bases each). V was pared by 5 bases and J by 5 bases, with 21 bases between. This CDR3 is 16 amino acids long. Germline V gene lookup returns CDR1 SGHTA and CDR2 FQGNSA. This CDR3 reads CASSTSPGGGFETQYF. DNA of the CDR3: TGTGCCAGCAGCACGTCCCCAGGGGGGGGTTTCGAGACCCAGTACTTC.

This clonotype was recorded a few times. The chain is built from TRBV3-1 and TRBJ2-7; possible D gene TRBD2, 6 bases. Trimming took 1 base from V and 2 from J, leaving 12 bases between them. This CDR3 has 15 residues. The germline V gene encodes CDR1 LGHDT and CDR2 YNNKEL (reference sequence). In nucleotides, the CDR3 is TGTGCCAGCAGCCAAGCGTGGGGGGAGCCCTACGAGCAGTACTTC. Translated, it gives CASSQAWGEPYEQYF.

V is TRBV20-1 and J is TRBJ2-4; TRBD1 might be the D (5 bases). The germline CDR1 and CDR2 sequences are DFQATT and SNEGSKA (reference sequence). Trimming left V 6 bases short and J 3 bases short, with 15 bases between. The CDR3 covers 14 residues. CDR3: CSADGAGDKNIQYF. CDR3 nucleotide sequence: TGCAGTGCAGATGGGGCTGGAGACAAAAACATTCAGTACTTC.

This clonotype was recorded many times. The chain employs TRBV25-1 and TRBJ2-1, with a tentative D call TRBD2 (6 bases). V was trimmed by 1 base and J by 4 bases, leaving 14 bases between them. The CDR3 totals 16 residues. Germline V CDR1 and CDR2: MGHDK, SYGVNS. In DNA form, the CDR3 reads TGTGCCAGCAGTGAATTTAAGGGAGGAAGGTACAATGAGCAGTTCTTC. As protein: CASSEFKGGRYNEQFF.

This clonotype was seen a handful of times. The chain recombines TRBV20-1 with TRBJ2-5; 8 nucleotides align to TRBD1. Germline assignment: CDR1 DFQATT and CDR2 SNEGSKA (reference sequence). This CDR3 has 14 residues. The J segment lost 7 bases and the V segment lost 7 bases, leaving 14 bases of the junction unmatched. This CDR3 is CSEATGVGIGTQYF. The CDR3 DNA sequence: TGCAGTGAAGCGACAGGGGTCGGGATTGGGACCCAGTACTTC.

V gene TRBV5-1 combines with J gene TRBJ1-4; D gene uncertain. V was cut by 2 bases and J by 7 bases, with 12 bases left in between. Per germline, CDR1 SGHRS and CDR2 YFSETQ. CDR3 length equals 14 residues. DNA for the CDR3: TGCGCCAGCAGCTTAGCCCCGAGTATTGAAAAACTGTTTTTT. Amino acid sequence: CASSLAPSIEKLFF.

V and J are TRBV23-1 and TRBJ2-7; 8 bases are a match to TRBD1. TRBV23-1 is an ORF, and what it does is uncertain. The CDR3 spans 14 residues. V lost 2 bases and J lost 7; bases outside the gene matches: 7. The CDR3 nucleotides read TGCGCCAGCAGTCAAGGGGACAGGCGGTTGGAGCAGTACTTC. This translates into CASSQGDRRLEQYF.

This clonotype was detected only a few times. V gene TRBV15 combines with J gene TRBJ2-4; no clear D. CDR1 and CDR2 from the germline V gene are LNHNV and YYDKDF (reference sequence). V was trimmed by 5 bases and J by 0 bases, leaving 8 bases between them. The CDR3 spans 14 residues. The CDR3 DNA sequence: TGTGCCACCAGCTCTGATCTAGCCAAAAACATTCAGTACTTC. It specifies CATSSDLAKNIQYF.

Ten or more counts support this clonotype. V and J are TRBV4-3 and TRBJ1-1; D is unresolved. V was trimmed by 3 bases and J by 5 bases, leaving 13 bases between them. CDR1 LGHNA and CDR2 YSLEER come from the germline V gene. There are 14 residues in the CDR3. This chain's CDR3 is CASSQDGSGTEAFF. CDR3 nucleotide sequence: TGCGCCAGCAGCCAGGACGGAAGTGGTACTGAAGCTTTCTTT.

This clonotype appeared many times. The chain couples TRBV7-3 to TRBJ2-7; maybe TRBD2 (5 bases). The germline V and J ends were trimmed by 0 bases and 3 bases, with 6 bases remaining between them. This CDR3 comprises 13 residues. Germline CDR1 reads SGHTA; CDR2 reads FQGTGA. The CDR3 is CASSLTRGYEQYF. CDR3 DNA sequence: TGTGCCAGCAGCTTAACCCGGGGCTACGAGCAGTACTTC.

This clonotype occurred a few times. CDR3 nucleotide sequence: TGCAGTGCTAGGGGTTTTCGATGGGAACAGGGGGCCGTGAAGGACACCGGGGAGCTGTTTTTT. Its protein is CSARGFRWEQGAVKDTGELFF. The V and J genes are TRBV20-1 and TRBJ2-2; 9 positions agree with TRBD1. There are 21 residues in the CDR3. The V and J ends lost 3 bases and 3 bases, in that order; junction bases with no gene match: 23. Germline lookup yields CDR1 DFQATT and CDR2 SNEGSKA (reference sequence).

In this sample, this clonotype turned up many times. The J gene is TRBJ2-6, the V gene TRBV20-1, with D perhaps TRBD1 (5 bases). The CDR3 is 14 residues long. V was shortened by 6 bases and J by 2 bases, with 11 bases between the two germline ends. Germline V gene lookup returns CDR1 DFQATT and CDR2 SNEGSKA (reference sequence). CDR3 in amino acids: CSALDRAGANVLTF. The CDR3 bases are TGCAGTGCACTTGACAGAGCTGGGGCCAACGTCCTGACTTTC.

This clonotype was seen a few times. This sequence joins TRBV15 and TRBJ1-1, with a possible D match to TRBD1 (5 bases). CDR3 size: 16 residues. Germline V CDR1 and CDR2: LNHNV, YYDKDF (reference sequence). Trimming left V 0 bases short and J 5 bases short, with 16 bases between. CDR3 amino acids: CATSRDGRGMLTEAFF. In DNA, the CDR3 is TGTGCCACCAGCAGAGACGGGAGGGGCATGTTGACTGAAGCTTTCTTT. Based on the CDR3 plus reference TRBV15 and TRBJ1-1, the full variable domain is DAMVIQNPRYQVTQFGKPVTLSCSQTLNHNVMYWYQQKSSQAPKLLFHYYDKDFNNEADTPDNFQSRRPNTSFCFLDIRSPGLGDTAMYLCATSRDGRGMLTEAFFGQGTRLTVV.

This clonotype was seen ten or more times. The gene calls are TRBV4-3 and TRBJ1-1; D not resolved. The CDR3 length is 13 residues. Germline CDR1 is LGHNA and CDR2 is YSLEER. Trimming removed 1 base from V and 3 bases from J, with 6 bases in between. CDR3 in amino acids: CASSQVLDTEAFF. CDR3 sequence (DNA): TGCGCCAGCAGCCAAGTTTTAGACACTGAAGCTTTCTTT.

This clonotype was seen only a few times. The chain couples TRBV28 to TRBJ1-1; no clear D gene. Germline lookup yields CDR1 MDHEN and CDR2 SYDVKM. This CDR3 has 14 amino acids. The V and J ends lost 5 bases and 0 bases respectively, with 10 bases between them. This CDR3 is CASSPNRLNTEAFF. CDR3 DNA sequence: TGTGCCAGCAGTCCGAATCGGCTGAACACTGAAGCTTTCTTT.

This clonotype has only a few counts. This sequence joins TRBV28 and TRBJ2-7; 7 nucleotides line up with TRBD1. The CDR3 is 15 residues long. Trimming took 7 bases from V and 5 from J; bases not matched to a gene: 14. The germline V gene has CDR1 MDHEN and CDR2 SYDVKM. CDR3 bases: TGTGCCAGCATCCCTTTGACAGGGATGATCCACGAGCAGTACTTC. This gives the protein CASIPLTGMIHEQYF.

This clonotype was recorded a few times. The gene calls are TRBV5-6 and TRBJ2-1; 13 positions agree with TRBD2. Per germline, CDR1 SGHDT and CDR2 YYEEEE. V lost 5 bases, J lost 4 bases, and 6 bases stayed unmatched. The CDR3 consists of 16 residues. The CDR3 DNA sequence: TGTGCCAGCAGTTACGGACTAGCGGGAGTATACAATGAGCAGTTCTTC. Encoded protein: CASSYGLAGVYNEQFF.

This clonotype has only a few counts. This sequence joins TRBV12-3 or TRBV12-4 and TRBJ2-2; 7 bases align to TRBD1. The CDR3 has 13 amino acids. V trimming: 5 bases; J trimming: 6 bases; junction bases outside the gene matches: 3. CDR3 sequence (DNA): TGTGCCAGCAGTCAAGGGGGCCCCGGGGAGCTGTTTTTT. It translates to CASSQGGPGELFF.

This clonotype has a handful of counts. V usage is TRBV12-3 or TRBV12-4 and J usage is TRBJ2-7; D might be TRBD1 (6 bases). V lost 6 bases, J lost 6 bases, and 15 bases lay in between. There are 13 residues in the CDR3. CDR3 loop: CASSPTGGGEQYF. The DNA of the CDR3 is TGTGCCAGCAGCCCGACAGGAGGTGGCGAGCAGTACTTC.

This clonotype was seen a few times. The V and J genes are TRBV4-3 and TRBJ2-3, with a weak D call TRBD1 (6 bases). Germline assignment: CDR1 LGHNA and CDR2 YSLEER. V lost 0 bases and J 0 bases, leaving 19 bases between the germline ends. CDR3 size: 19 residues. The CDR3 loop reads CASSQDGPPGQPSTDTQYF. The CDR3 coding sequence is TGCGCCAGCAGCCAAGATGGGCCCCCGGGACAACCCAGCACAGATACGCAGTATTTT.